The source of this T cell receptor beta chain is a study of CD8 T cells in Susac syndrome. Regarding the study as a whole: The study admitted that it had a relatively small number of individuals in its TCR sequencing and HLA analysis.

Trimming removed 9 bases at V and 2 bases at J, with 13 bases between. The CDR3 length is 13 residues. The germline gives CDR1 SGHTA, CDR2 FQGNSA. The patients who served as multiple sclerosis controls were treatment-naive and had stable or active relapsing-remitting disease that fulfilled the revised McDonald criteria. FACS enriched CD8+ TEMRA cells, while bulk CD8+ and CD4+ were negatively isolated. Random hexamers were used to reverse transcribe the RNA input (roughly 0.5 to 1 ug). Across 54 Vbeta and 13 Jbeta, TCR beta CDR3 was amplified with immunoSEQ multiplex PCR. TCRdb re-derived calls from the immunoSEQ multiplex PCR reads in MiXCR, one entry per CDR3 protein. This table holds 300,000 or so distinct CDR3 sequences, about 90% found once. This clonotype was seen just once. The antigen is not known.

The chain employs TRBV7-2 and TRBJ1-2; D remains ambiguous. The sequencing sample was made of CD4+ T cells from PBMCs. The sequence was obtained from a human donor with multiple sclerosis. CDR3 DNA: TGTGCCAGTTCAGGTCGAGTGAACTATGGCTACACCTTC. It specifies CASSGRVNYGYTF.